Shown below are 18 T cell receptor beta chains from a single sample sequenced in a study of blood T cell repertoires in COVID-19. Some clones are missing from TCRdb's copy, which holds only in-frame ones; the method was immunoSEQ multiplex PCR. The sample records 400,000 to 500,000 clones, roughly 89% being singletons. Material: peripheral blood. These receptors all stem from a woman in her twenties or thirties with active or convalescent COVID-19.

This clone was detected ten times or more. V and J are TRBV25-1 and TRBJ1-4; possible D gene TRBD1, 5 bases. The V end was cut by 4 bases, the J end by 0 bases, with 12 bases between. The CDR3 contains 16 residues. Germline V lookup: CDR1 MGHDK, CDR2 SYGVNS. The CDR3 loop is CASSGWGDATNEKLFF. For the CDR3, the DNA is TGTGCCAGCAGTGGTTGGGGGGATGCAACTAATGAAAAACTGTTTTTT.

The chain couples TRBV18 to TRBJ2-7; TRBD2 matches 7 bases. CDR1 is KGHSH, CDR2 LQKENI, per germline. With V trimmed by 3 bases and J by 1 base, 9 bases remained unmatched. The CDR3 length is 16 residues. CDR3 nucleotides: TGTGCCAGCTCACCCGGGGGGACGGACATTTCCTACGAGCAGTACTTC. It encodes CASSPGGTDISYEQYF.

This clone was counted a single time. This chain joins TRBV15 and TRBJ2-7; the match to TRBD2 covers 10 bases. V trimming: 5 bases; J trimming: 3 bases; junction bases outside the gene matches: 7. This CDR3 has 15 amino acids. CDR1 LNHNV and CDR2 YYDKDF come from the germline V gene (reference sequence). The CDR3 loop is CATSWTSGGGYEQYF. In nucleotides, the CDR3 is TGTGCCACCAGCTGGACTAGCGGAGGGGGCTACGAGCAGTACTTC.

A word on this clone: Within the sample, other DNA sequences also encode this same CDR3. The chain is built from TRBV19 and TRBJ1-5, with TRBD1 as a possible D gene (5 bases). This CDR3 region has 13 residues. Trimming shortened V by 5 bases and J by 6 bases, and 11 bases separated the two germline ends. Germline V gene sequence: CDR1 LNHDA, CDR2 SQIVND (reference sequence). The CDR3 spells CASSPPGPQPQHF. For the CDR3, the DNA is TGTGCCAGTAGTCCTCCAGGGCCTCAGCCCCAGCATTTT.

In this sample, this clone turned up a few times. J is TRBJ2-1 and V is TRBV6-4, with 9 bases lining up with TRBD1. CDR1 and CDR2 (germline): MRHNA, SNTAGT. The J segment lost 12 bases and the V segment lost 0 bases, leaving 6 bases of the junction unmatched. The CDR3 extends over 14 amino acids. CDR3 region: CASSDSGTGYGQFF. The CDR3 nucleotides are TGTGCCAGCAGTGACTCTGGGACAGGGTATGGGCAGTTCTTC.

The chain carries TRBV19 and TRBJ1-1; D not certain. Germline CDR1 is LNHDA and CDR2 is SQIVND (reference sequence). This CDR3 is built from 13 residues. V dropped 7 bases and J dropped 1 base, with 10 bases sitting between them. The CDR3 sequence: CASTTPPNTEAFF. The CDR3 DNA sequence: TGTGCCAGTACCACTCCTCCGAACACTGAAGCTTTCTTT.

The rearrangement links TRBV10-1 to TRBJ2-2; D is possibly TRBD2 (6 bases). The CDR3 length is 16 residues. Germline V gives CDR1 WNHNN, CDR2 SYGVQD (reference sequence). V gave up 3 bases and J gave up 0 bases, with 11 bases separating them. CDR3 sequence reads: CASSESGSANTGELFF. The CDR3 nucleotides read TGCGCCAGCAGTGAATCCGGGAGCGCGAACACCGGGGAGCTGTTTTTT.

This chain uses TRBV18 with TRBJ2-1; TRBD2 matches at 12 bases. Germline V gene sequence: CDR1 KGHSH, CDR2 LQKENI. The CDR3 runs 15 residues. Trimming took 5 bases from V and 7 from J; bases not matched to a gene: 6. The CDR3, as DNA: TGTGCCAGCTCAGCTCCGGGACTAGCGGGTAATGAGCAGTTCTTC. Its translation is CASSAPGLAGNEQFF.

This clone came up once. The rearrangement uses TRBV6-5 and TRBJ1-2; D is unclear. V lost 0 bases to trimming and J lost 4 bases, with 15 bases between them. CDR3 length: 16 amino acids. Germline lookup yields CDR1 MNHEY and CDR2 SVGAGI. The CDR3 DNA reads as TGTGCCAGCAGTTACTCTGTCGGAGGGTCGGGCTATGGCTACACCTTC. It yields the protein CASSYSVGGSGYGYTF.

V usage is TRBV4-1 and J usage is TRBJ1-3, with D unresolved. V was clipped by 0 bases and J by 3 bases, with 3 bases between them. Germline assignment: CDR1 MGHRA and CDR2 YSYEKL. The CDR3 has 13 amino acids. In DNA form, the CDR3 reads TGCGCCAGCAGCCAAGATAGTGGAAACACCATATATTTT. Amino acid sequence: CASSQDSGNTIYF.

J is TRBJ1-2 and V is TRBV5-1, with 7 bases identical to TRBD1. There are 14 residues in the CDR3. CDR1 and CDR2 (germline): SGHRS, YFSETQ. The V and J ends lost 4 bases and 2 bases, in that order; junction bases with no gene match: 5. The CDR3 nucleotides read TGCGCCAGCAGCCGGGACAGTGTAAACTATGGCTACACCTTC. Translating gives CASSRDSVNYGYTF.

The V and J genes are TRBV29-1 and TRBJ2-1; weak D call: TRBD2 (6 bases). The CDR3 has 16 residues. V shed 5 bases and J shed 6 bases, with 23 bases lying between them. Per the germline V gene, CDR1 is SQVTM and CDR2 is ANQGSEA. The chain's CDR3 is CSVRGTDGGSVNEQFF. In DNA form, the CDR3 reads TGCAGCGTTAGGGGAACTGACGGGGGTAGTGTCAATGAGCAGTTCTTC.

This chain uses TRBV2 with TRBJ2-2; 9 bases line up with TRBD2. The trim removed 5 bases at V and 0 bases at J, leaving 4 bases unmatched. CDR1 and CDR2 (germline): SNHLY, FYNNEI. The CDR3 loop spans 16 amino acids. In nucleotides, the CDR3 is TGTGCCAGCAGTAGTAGCGGGGGTCCGAACACCGGGGAGCTGTTTTTT. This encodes CASSSSGGPNTGELFF.

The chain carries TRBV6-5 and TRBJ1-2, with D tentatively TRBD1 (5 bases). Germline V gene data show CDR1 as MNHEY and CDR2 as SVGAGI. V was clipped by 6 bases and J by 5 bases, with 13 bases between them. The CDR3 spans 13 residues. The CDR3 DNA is TGTGCCAGCAGGGGGGGAGGGGAGTATGGCTACACCTTC. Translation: CASRGGGEYGYTF.

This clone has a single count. This chain's CDR3 is CATSAAGYTDTQYF. DNA of the CDR3: TGTGCCACCAGTGCTGCGGGGTACACAGATACGCAGTATTTT. The rearrangement uses TRBV24-1 and TRBJ2-3; a possible D gene is TRBD2 (6 bases). This CDR3 is 14 amino acids long. Germline CDR1 is KGHDR and CDR2 is SFDVKD. V gave up 5 bases and J gave up 2 bases, with 10 bases separating them.

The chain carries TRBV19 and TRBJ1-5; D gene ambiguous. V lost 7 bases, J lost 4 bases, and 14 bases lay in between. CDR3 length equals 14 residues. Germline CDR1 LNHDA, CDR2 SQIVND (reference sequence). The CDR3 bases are TGTGCCAGTACCAAAGTGGGCCCGAATCAGCCCCAGCATTTT. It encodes CASTKVGPNQPQHF.

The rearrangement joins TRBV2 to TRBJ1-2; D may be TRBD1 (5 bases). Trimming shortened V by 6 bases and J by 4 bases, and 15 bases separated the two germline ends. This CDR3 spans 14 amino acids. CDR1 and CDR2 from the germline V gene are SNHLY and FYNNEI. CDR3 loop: CASRTETEFYGYTF. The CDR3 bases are TGTGCCAGCAGGACAGAAACAGAGTTCTATGGCTACACCTTC.

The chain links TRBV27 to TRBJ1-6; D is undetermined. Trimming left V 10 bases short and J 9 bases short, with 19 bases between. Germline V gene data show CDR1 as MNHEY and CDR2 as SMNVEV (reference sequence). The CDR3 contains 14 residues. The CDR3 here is CATSGAGVLSPLHF. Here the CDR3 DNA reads TGTGCCACCAGCGGAGCCGGAGTTCTTTCACCCCTCCACTTT.